Listed here is a single TCR beta chain. Its antigen remains undetermined. No quality values exist for individual bases; no much larger clone is one base distant. The collaborating institutions used their own protocols to collect whole blood in K2EDTA tubes. For TCRbeta analysis, collaborators shipped samples as frozen whole blood, isolated PBMCs, or DNA extracted from either of those sample types. This entry comes from a study of blood T cell repertoires in COVID-19 (dated by TCRdb to the early 2020s). As for the study more broadly: Samples covering the acute and convalescent phases of COVID-19 were provided by collaborators in the United States, Italy and Spain. The prospective study material was composed of cDNA or gDNA derived from T cells, B-cell-depleted T cells, or PBMCs. Subjects who had been exposed to COVID-19, were actively infected with it, or had recovered from it provided the deeply sampled blood TCRbeta repertoires that made up the dataset. A freely available public database, intended as a resource for researchers studying the immune response to SARS-CoV-2, is where the repertoires were released. The samples were drawn from the first 160 participants of the ongoing ImmuneRACE study and from 1,254 subjects provided by 6 global collaborators. The sample metadata nearly always contained a de-identified subject ID, COVID-19 status, age in years and sex. Where HLA class I and class II types were available, the types were taken from metadata supplied by the sample provider, not from assay-based typing.

Overall study outcomes, separate from this receptor: The amount of clinical and demographic metadata varied by source and participant and was provided uncurated.

Per the germline V gene, SNHLY is the CDR1 and FYNNEI is the CDR2. Deletion took 8 bases off V and 4 bases off J, with a span of 20 bases between the germline ends. From the cysteine through the phenylalanine, the CDR3 covers 15 amino acids. The kept DNA is CDR3 alone, 45 bases in frame from the first base. TCRbeta CDR3 regions were amplified from genomic DNA by means of the immunoSEQ Assay, a bias-controlled multiplex PCR. In the authors' own workflow: Within the assay, amplification of reference gene primers was used to estimate how many nucleated cells each sample contained. Sequence reads were collapsed and filtered to measure the absolute abundance of every unique TCRbeta CDR3 rearrangement. For each sample, productive Simpson clonality was calculated as the square root of Simpson's diversity index across productive rearrangements. As stored in TCRdb, this immuneACCESS dataset retains in-frame rearrangements with V and J assigned. A fraction of the clones does not appear; measured against another copy, unresolved V genes explain less than half of the discrepancy, and the remainder lacks a known reason. V and J calls and clone size are given by that table; D and trimming were obtained from the DNA. The sample includes tens of thousands of clones, with around 88% observed a single time. The ten biggest clones cover 35% to 45% of the sample.

Here the chain combines TRBV2 and TRBJ1-1; tentative D gene TRBD1, with 5 bases matching. The TCR originated in a woman at least 80 years old with active or convalescent COVID-19. Material for sequencing was peripheral blood. The DNA reads TGTGCCAGCGTCAAAGGAGGGGTCAGACGCACTGAAGCTTTCTTT. It translates to CASVKGGVRRTEAFF.